This T cell receptor beta chain was profiled in a study of cytomegalovirus exposure and HLA in healthy donors. About the study: There were approximately 80 million unique TCRs (from HLA-typed donors) in an early data release.

This CDR3 region has 13 residues. In germline, CDR1 is SGDLS, CDR2 YYNGEE. V was pared by 3 bases and J by 3 bases, with 2 bases of the junction left unmatched. Comments on this clone: No antigen is known for it.

The donors gave bone marrow, and they were healthy. The PCR was carried out with 60 Vbeta primers and 13 Jbeta primers. The repertoire was sequenced with immunoSEQ multiplex PCR; TCRdb's copy has only in-frame clones and lacks some. The sample shows 160,000 or so clones, roughly 84% of them seen only once. Study-level points and caveats: Earlier findings revealed that most TCR beta V segments proved productive either about 87% or about 30% of the time. TCR beta V- and J-gene trimming was later associated with a missense DCLRE1C variant.

The origin of this receptor is a man aged 50 or older in good health and CMV-seropositive. The rearrangement links TRBV9 to TRBJ2-7; 8 bases line up with TRBD1. The sequenced material came from PBMCs. CDR3 sequence: CASSGGQGYEQYF. The CDR3 nucleotides are TGTGCCAGCAGCGGTGGACAGGGCTACGAGCAGTACTTC.